This entry lists 32 T cell receptor beta chains sequenced from one sample in a study of PD-L1 blockade in urothelial cancer. Sequencing was performed with immunoSEQ multiplex PCR; in TCRdb, only in-frame clones are kept and a portion is missing. The data contain tens of thousands of clones, approximately 86% of them singletons. Sequences were derived from PBMCs, sampled around atezolizumab (anti-PD-L1) treatment. Every receptor here comes from a man aged 55-75 years with urothelial cancer.

The chain combines TRBV10-2 with TRBJ1-6; D gene ambiguous. The CDR3 has 13 amino acids. Between the trimmed V and J ends, which lost 0 bases and 11 bases, there was a span of 8 bases. CDR1 WSHSY and CDR2 SAAADI come from the germline V gene. The CDR3 sequence is CASSESTKTPLHF. The CDR3 DNA follows: TGCGCCAGCAGTGAGTCGACAAAGACACCCCTCCACTTT.

The chain couples TRBV5-5 to TRBJ2-3; D is unclear. Trimming cost V 0 bases and J 2 bases, with 4 bases left between them. The V gene's germline CDR1 is SGHKS and CDR2 YYEKEE (reference sequence). CDR3 length: 13 residues. CDR3 region: CASSLDITDTQYF. CDR3 nucleotides: TGTGCCAGCAGCTTGGATATCACAGATACGCAGTATTTT.

V usage is TRBV4-2 and J usage is TRBJ1-4; D uncertain. Germline CDR1 reads LGHNA; CDR2 reads YNFKEQ. V was cut by 2 bases and J by 7 bases, with 5 bases left in between. The CDR3 spans 12 residues. The CDR3 region is CASSQSGEKLFF. In DNA, the CDR3 is TGTGCCAGCAGCCAATCAGGTGAAAAACTGTTTTTT.

This clone was detected only once. This chain links TRBV6-1 with TRBJ1-1; D not certain. The germline gives CDR1 MNHNS, CDR2 SASEGT. CDR3 length: 13 residues. Between the trimmed V and J ends, which lost 8 bases and 4 bases, there was a span of 14 bases. CDR3 amino acids: CASSSLEGTEAFF. For the CDR3, the DNA is TGTGCCAGCTCGAGCCTCGAGGGCACTGAAGCTTTCTTT.

The chain recombines TRBV28 with TRBJ1-1; no firm D call. The CDR3 loop spans 15 amino acids. From germline, CDR1 is MDHEN and CDR2 SYDVKM. Trimming removed 2 bases from V and 1 base from J, with 11 bases in between. The CDR3 DNA reads TGTGCCAGCAGTTTAAATATCGGGAGGAACACTGAAGCTTTCTTT. Translation gives CASSLNIGRNTEAFF.

The chain recombines TRBV9 with TRBJ2-1; 9 bases align to TRBD2. J gave up 3 bases and V 2 bases, and 3 bases lay outside the gene matches. Germline CDR1 is SGDLS and CDR2 is YYNGEE. The CDR3 length is 15 residues. The CDR3 DNA reads TGTGCCAGCAGCGTGGCGGGGGGGAACTACAATGAGCAGTTCTTC. It translates to CASSVAGGNYNEQFF.

The rearrangement joins TRBV23-1 to TRBJ2-7; TRBD1 aligns across 9 bases. TRBV23-1 is assigned to the ORF class and has an uncertain function. The CDR3 contains 18 residues. V was pared by 4 bases and J by 1 base, with 14 bases of the junction left unmatched. The CDR3 region is CASSRTGQGPYLSYEQYF. CDR3 coding DNA: TGCGCCAGCAGTCGGACCGGACAGGGGCCCTATCTTTCCTACGAGCAGTACTTC.

The rearrangement links TRBV27 to TRBJ1-1; no definite D call. V was shortened by 3 bases and J by 4 bases, with 12 bases between the two germline ends. Germline loops: CDR1 MNHEY, CDR2 SMNVEV (reference sequence). This CDR3 is built from 14 residues. The CDR3 coding sequence is TGTGCCAGCAGTTTGATCAGTCCGGGCACTGAAGCTTTCTTT. Encoded protein: CASSLISPGTEAFF.

The CDR3 coding sequence is TGCGCCAGCAGCTTGGCGGCAGACTCCTATTCCGAGCAGTACTTC. It yields the protein CASSLAADSYSEQYF. V gene TRBV5-1 combines with J gene TRBJ2-7; D unclear. Between the trimmed V and J ends, which lost 0 bases and 6 bases, there was a span of 16 bases. CDR3 length: 15 residues. CDR1 SGHRS and CDR2 YFSETQ come from the germline V gene.

The chain carries TRBV21-1 and TRBJ1-6; the DNA was not used to check the table's D call, TRBD1. TRBV21-1 is designated a pseudogene. There are 15 residues in the CDR3. CDR3 nucleotides: TGTGCCAGCAGCAAACCGGGACAGGGAGGCTCACCCCTCCACTTT. Amino acid sequence: CASSKPGQGGSPLHF.

The chain has TRBV15 and TRBJ2-3; TRBD2 agrees at 8 bases. CDR3 size: 10 residues. Germline CDR1 and CDR2: LNHNV and YYDKDF (reference sequence). J lost 11 bases, V lost 10 bases, and 5 bases had no gene match. In DNA, the CDR3 is TGTGCCAAAGAGGCGGGAGGGCAGTATTTT. Translation: CAKEAGGQYF.

The chain combines TRBV11-1 with TRBJ2-6, with TRBD1 matching over 9 bases. The CDR3 runs 18 residues. The germline V gene encodes CDR1 SGHAT and CDR2 FQDESV (reference sequence). Trimming removed 10 bases from V and 1 base from J; junction bases left unmatched: 14. CDR3 in amino acids: CATKPPDRGLSGANVLTF. The CDR3 region has the DNA TGTGCCACCAAACCCCCGGACAGGGGATTATCTGGGGCCAACGTCCTGACTTTC.

This clone was observed once. The chain links TRBV4-3 to TRBJ2-5; 8 bases agree with TRBD2. CDR1 LGHNA and CDR2 YSLEER come from the germline V gene. V trimming: 0 bases; J trimming: 7 bases; junction bases outside the gene matches: 7. The CDR3 is made up of 15 amino acids. CDR3 sequence (DNA): TGCGCCAGCAGCCAAGATCCCGGGGGGGCGGGGACCCAGTACTTC. Translated: CASSQDPGGAGTQYF.

A note on this clone: A junction boundary mismatches the germline segment, possibly from a read error. This chain joins TRBV7-7 and TRBJ2-7; weak D call: TRBD2 (6 bases). This CDR3 region has 14 residues. Germline CDR1 is SSHAT and CDR2 is FNYEAQ (reference sequence). The CDR3 DNA sequence: TGTGCTAGCAGCTTCAGGAGGGACTCCTACGAGCAGTACTTC. Its protein is CASSFRRDSYEQYF.

The V gene is TRBV5-1, the J gene TRBJ2-5, with TRBD2 as a possible D gene (8 bases). V dropped 7 bases and J dropped 2 bases, with 24 bases sitting between them. Germline lookup yields CDR1 SGHRS and CDR2 YFSETQ. The CDR3 contains 17 residues. CDR3 residues: CASSQGGRGARQETQYF. The CDR3 DNA sequence: TGCGCCAGCTCCCAGGGGGGGCGGGGGGCTCGTCAAGAGACCCAGTACTTC. Variable domain in full (rest from reference TRBV5-1 and TRBJ2-5): KAGVTQTPRYLIKTRGQQVTLSCSPISGHRSVSWYQQTPGQGLQFLFEYFSETQRNKGNFPGRFSGRQFSNSRSEMNVSTLELGDSALYLCASSQGGRGARQETQYFGPGTRLLVL.

V is TRBV6-5 and J is TRBJ2-1, with TRBD1 matching over 9 bases. Germline trimming cut 9 bases from V and 1 base from J; bases unmatched to any gene: 4. CDR3 size: 14 residues. CDR1 is MNHEY and CDR2 is SVGAGI in the germline V gene. The CDR3 is CASSDRGSYNEQFF. The DNA for the CDR3 is TGTGCCAGTAGCGACAGGGGGTCCTACAATGAGCAGTTCTTC.

This clone was recorded only once. CDR3: CASSADIRRGNTIYF. CDR3 in DNA: TGTGCCAGCAGTGCGGACATTCGGCGGGGAAACACCATATATTTT. The chain joins TRBV6-1 to TRBJ1-3; D perhaps matches TRBD1 (5 bases). V lost 4 bases, J lost 4 bases, and 14 bases lay in between. Per germline, CDR1 MNHNS and CDR2 SASEGT. This CDR3 spans 15 amino acids.

The chain is built from TRBV12-5 and TRBJ2-1; TRBD1 aligns across 9 bases. The germline V gene encodes CDR1 LGHNT and CDR2 FRNRAP. The CDR3 has 15 residues. J was trimmed by 4 bases and V by 1 base; bases with no gene match: 2. The CDR3 nucleotides are TGTGCTAGTGGTTTGGGACAGGGGGGGTACAATGAGCAGTTCTTC. This gives the protein CASGLGQGGYNEQFF.

The chain has TRBV11-2 and TRBJ1-3; possible D gene TRBD1, 6 bases. The CDR3 runs to 16 residues. V lost 2 bases and J 0 bases, leaving 11 bases between the germline ends. CDR1 SGHAT and CDR2 FQNNGV come from the germline V gene. The CDR3 reads CASSLRQGRSGNTIYF. The CDR3 bases are TGTGCCAGCAGCTTAAGGCAGGGGCGCTCTGGAAACACCATATATTTT. Full variable domain (outside the CDR3, taken from reference TRBV11-2 and TRBJ1-3): EAGVAQSPRYKIIEKRQSVAFWCNPISGHATLYWYQQILGQGPKLLIQFQNNGVVDDSQLPKDRFSAERLKGVDSTLKIQPAKLEDSAVYLCASSLRQGRSGNTIYFGEGSWLTVV.

The gene calls are TRBV18 and TRBJ1-1; D unclear. V lost 1 base, J lost 1 base, and 10 bases lay in between. CDR1 is KGHSH, CDR2 LQKENI, per germline. This CDR3 contains 15 residues. The CDR3 bases are TGTGCCAGCTCACCACAGGGAGGAACGAACACTGAAGCTTTCTTT. This gives the protein CASSPQGGTNTEAFF.

By proportion, this clone is medium-sized. The V and J genes are TRBV30 and TRBJ1-2, with TRBD1 matching 8 bases. The length of the CDR3 is 13 residues. CDR1 is GTSNPN, CDR2 SVGIG, per germline (reference sequence). The V segment lost 4 bases and the J segment 5 bases; nucleotides outside the gene matches: 6. The CDR3 reads CAWKQGGFYGYTF. The CDR3 DNA reads TGTGCCTGGAAACAGGGGGGCTTTTATGGCTACACCTTC.

DNA of the CDR3: TGCGCCAGCAGCCAATTCACAGGGGCGAACACTGAAGCTTTCTTT. It specifies CASSQFTGANTEAFF. The chain carries TRBV5-1 and TRBJ1-1; 7 positions agree with TRBD1. V gave up 4 bases and J gave up 1 base; unmatched junction bases: 7. CDR3 length: 15 residues. CDR1 and CDR2 from the germline V gene are SGHRS and YFSETQ.

The chain carries TRBV5-1 and TRBJ2-3; 10 bases are shared with TRBD2. CDR3 size: 16 residues. Per germline, CDR1 SGHRS and CDR2 YFSETQ. V lost 0 bases and J lost 2; bases outside the gene matches: 3. The CDR3, as DNA: TGCGCCAGCAGCTTGGTCCTAGCGGGAGTCACAGATACGCAGTATTTT. It is translated as CASSLVLAGVTDTQYF.

The rearrangement uses TRBV29-1 and TRBJ1-2; TRBD1 aligns across 10 bases. CDR3 length: 14 amino acids. V trimming: 6 bases; J trimming: 8 bases; junction bases outside the gene matches: 12. In germline, CDR1 is SQVTM, CDR2 ANQGSEA. Written as DNA, the CDR3 is TGCAGCGTCGGGACAGGGGCCGGGAGGGGGGGCTACACCTTC. It specifies CSVGTGAGRGGYTF.

The chain uses TRBV6-1 and TRBJ2-5; D gene ambiguous. Germline V gene sequence: CDR1 MNHNS, CDR2 SASEGT. Deletions cut 6 bases from V and 5 bases from J, with 16 bases between. The CDR3 length is 14 residues. CDR3 bases: TGTGCCAGCAGCCCGGCGGCCGGTAGGGAGACCCAGTACTTC. Its translation is CASSPAAGRETQYF.

V and J are TRBV9 and TRBJ1-4, with D tentatively TRBD1 (5 bases). V was pared by 3 bases and J by 1 base, with 16 bases between. CDR3 size: 17 residues. The germline V gene has CDR1 SGDLS and CDR2 YYNGEE. CDR3 protein: CASSERGGAVTNEKLFF. CDR3 DNA: TGTGCCAGCAGCGAGAGGGGAGGGGCGGTAACTAATGAAAAACTGTTTTTT.

The chain couples TRBV7-3 to TRBJ1-2, with D unresolved. Germline V lookup: CDR1 SGHTA, CDR2 FQGTGA. Trimming left V 2 bases short and J 1 base short, with 8 bases between. The CDR3 runs 14 residues. Here the CDR3 reads CASSLSRINYGYTF. In nucleotides, the CDR3 is TGTGCCAGCAGCTTATCCAGAATTAACTATGGCTACACCTTC.

This CDR3 is CASSLVLVANTGELFF. The CDR3 DNA follows: TGTGCCAGCAGCTTAGTATTAGTCGCGAACACCGGGGAGCTGTTTTTT. V and J are TRBV7-2 and TRBJ2-2; no definite D call. The CDR3 extends over 16 amino acids. V gave up 1 base and J gave up 0 bases, with 9 bases separating them. Germline values: CDR1 SGHTA, CDR2 FQGNSA.

The chain joins TRBV2 to TRBJ1-2; D is perhaps TRBD1 (5 bases). This CDR3 region has 14 residues. V gave up 6 bases and J gave up 3 bases, with 14 bases separating them. Germline-derived CDR1 and CDR2 are SNHLY and FYNNEI. The CDR3 sequence is CASSGGGADYGYTF. The CDR3 DNA follows: TGTGCCAGCAGCGGGGGAGGGGCCGACTATGGCTACACCTTC.

The chain carries TRBV18 and TRBJ1-2; TRBD1 aligns across 10 bases. Trimming removed 3 bases from V and 6 bases from J; junction bases left unmatched: 7. The CDR3 loop spans 15 amino acids. The germline CDR1 and CDR2 sequences are KGHSH and LQKENI. In nucleotides, the CDR3 is TGTGCCAGCTCACCGCTCGGACAGGGGGAAAATGGCTACACCTTC. Encoded protein: CASSPLGQGENGYTF. Based on the CDR3 plus reference TRBV18 and TRBJ1-2, the full variable domain is NAGVMQNPRHLVRRRGQEARLRCSPMKGHSHVYWYRQLPEEGLKFMVYLQKENIIDESGMPKERFSAEFPKEGPSILRIQQVVRGDSAAYFCASSPLGQGENGYTFGSGTRLTVV.

This rearrangement joins TRBV27 to TRBJ2-7; the D is unclear. Trimming cost V 6 bases and J 2 bases, with 11 bases left between them. Germline V gives CDR1 MNHEY, CDR2 SMNVEV (reference sequence). The CDR3 sequence is 13 residues long. The CDR3 sequence is CASSLTTAYEQYF. The CDR3 DNA reads as TGTGCCAGCAGCCTAACTACGGCCTACGAGCAGTACTTC.

CDR3 nucleotide sequence: TGTGCCAGCAGCGAATCGGGGACAGGGGGGGAAGCTTTCTTT. Translating gives CASSESGTGGEAFF. The gene calls are TRBV9 and TRBJ1-1; 11 bases fit TRBD1. Trimming cost V 3 bases and J 8 bases; bases outside gene matches: 6. The CDR3 consists of 14 residues. Germline-derived CDR1 and CDR2 are SGDLS and YYNGEE.